This TCR beta chain is from a study of Graves' ophthalmopathy and Graves' hyperthyroidism. Findings and caveats of the study: The blood repertoire also included most expanded thyroid clonotypes above 0.001 frequency. The 13-signature model separated ophthalmopathy from stable hyperthyroidism at almost 90% sensitivity and roughly 80% specificity.

Amplification of TCR beta CDR3 regions used RNA transcripts. Second-round multiplex PCR came after first-round RT-PCR with HTBI primers. MiXCR was run by TCRdb on the multiplex PCR reads, yielding one entry per CDR3 protein. The sample carries about 1.2 million distinct CDR3 sequences, about 36% recorded once. This CDR3 is built from 16 residues. V trimming: 4 bases; J trimming: 6 bases; junction bases outside the gene matches: 12. A word on this clonotype: Antigen unknown.

The rearrangement uses TRBV12-3 or TRBV12-4 and TRBJ1-5; 7 bases agree with TRBD1. The TCR comes from an adult man with Graves' hyperthyroidism. Sequencing input: peripheral blood or thyroid tissue (not recorded which). The CDR3 DNA reads TGTGCCAGCAGTTCAGGACAGGCGATGATTGGTCAGCCCCAGCATTTT. Protein product: CASSSGQAMIGQPQHF.